The 20 T cell receptor beta chains below all came from one sample that was sequenced in a study of low-dose radiotherapy and immunotherapy resistance in tumors. As to time point: after trial treatment. Noted treatment: LDRT plus nivolumab, ipilimumab, low-dose cyclophosphamide and aspirin (RACIN trial). Covering alpha and beta chains, TRAV- and TRBV-specific primers were used for the first-strand cDNA. A constant-region primer paired with the V-primer adapter amplified TCRs over approximately 18 PCR cycles. TCRdb redid the calling of the reads with MiXCR, one entry per CDR3 protein. In the table there are tens of thousands of distinct CDR3 sequences, less than 30% of which are singletons. This specimen was PBMCs, taken after low-dose radiotherapy plus immunotherapy. Receptors originate from a male donor with prostate cancer.

This chain's CDR3 is CASSILAGATDTQYF. For the CDR3, the DNA is TGTGCCAGCAGCATACTAGCGGGAGCGACAGATACGCAGTATTTT. This chain joins TRBV5-5 and TRBJ2-3, with 11 bases identical to TRBD2. This CDR3 contains 15 residues. Per the germline V gene, CDR1 is SGHKS and CDR2 is YYEKEE (reference sequence). The J segment lost 3 bases and the V segment lost 4 bases, leaving 4 bases of the junction unmatched.

This clonotype came up many times. The rearrangement joins TRBV20-1 to TRBJ2-2; a possible D gene is TRBD2 (6 bases). Per the germline V gene, CDR1 is DFQATT and CDR2 is SNEGSKA (reference sequence). V gave up 0 bases and J gave up 5 bases, with 13 bases separating them. CDR3 length: 15 amino acids. For the CDR3, the DNA is TGCAGTGCTAGAGATCCACTAGCATGGACCGGGGAGCTGTTTTTT. Translated, it gives CSARDPLAWTGELFF.

In this sample, this clonotype turned up many times. The chain carries TRBV28 and TRBJ2-5, with a tentative D call TRBD2 (6 bases). Trimming took off 5 bases at V and 4 bases at J, with 23 bases between the two ends. This CDR3 contains 17 residues. From germline, CDR1 is MDHEN and CDR2 SYDVKM. The CDR3, as DNA: TGTGCCAGCAGTCCCTATGGAGGGACTCGAAGAGGAGAGACCCAGTACTTC. As protein: CASSPYGGTRRGETQYF. Together with reference TRBV28 and TRBJ2-5, the CDR3 gives the full variable domain: DVKVTQSSRYLVKRTGEKVFLECVQDMDHENMFWYRQDPGLGLRLIYFSYDVKMKEKGDIPEGYSVSREKKERFSLILESASTNQTSMYLCASSPYGGTRRGETQYFGPGTRLLVL.

This clonotype was picked up a small number of times. A far larger clone is one base from this, pointing to a likely read error. The chain carries TRBV5-4 and TRBJ2-7, with D perhaps TRBD2 (6 bases). CDR1 and CDR2 from the germline V gene are SGHNT and YYREEE (reference sequence). The CDR3 spans 13 residues. Deletions cut 5 bases from V and 7 bases from J, with 16 bases between. The CDR3 region is CASSPGLANEQYF. The CDR3, as DNA: TGTGCCAGCAGTCCGGGACTGGCCAATGAGCAGTACTTC.

The V call is TRBV19, the J call TRBJ1-2; D remains ambiguous. Germline CDR1 is LNHDA and CDR2 is SQIVND (reference sequence). V gave up 2 bases and J gave up 3 bases, with 10 bases separating them. The CDR3 length is 14 residues. The CDR3, as DNA: TGTGCCAGTAGTATAAGCCTCGGGGACTATGGCTACACCTTC. Residues: CASSISLGDYGYTF.

This clonotype has at least ten counts. The rearrangement links TRBV7-9 to TRBJ1-1; D remains unclear. CDR1 is SEHNR, CDR2 FQNEAQ, per germline (reference sequence). Trimming left V 6 bases short and J 2 bases short, with 13 bases between. This CDR3 is 14 amino acids long. The CDR3 nucleotides read TGTGCCAGCAGTTTTACTACAGTAAACACTGAAGCTTTCTTT. This codes for CASSFTTVNTEAFF.

This clonotype was found many times. The chain couples TRBV7-9 to TRBJ2-7, with D possibly being TRBD1 (6 bases). Trimming removed 4 bases from V and 0 bases from J, with 10 bases in between. This CDR3 spans 14 amino acids. Germline CDR1 reads SEHNR; CDR2 reads FQNEAQ (reference sequence). In DNA form, the CDR3 reads TGTGCCAGCAGCTGGGGGACAACCTCCTACGAGCAGTACTTC. Its protein is CASSWGTTSYEQYF.

This clonotype was counted ten times or more. The chain couples TRBV18 to TRBJ1-5; 10 nucleotides match TRBD1. Losses at the gene ends were 3 bases for V and 0 bases for J; bases not matched to a gene: 8. The CDR3 has 18 residues. Germline-derived CDR1 and CDR2 are KGHSH and LQKENI. For the CDR3, the DNA is TGTGCCAGCTCACCGACAGGGGGCGATTTCTATAGCAATCAGCCCCAGCATTTT. Encoded protein: CASSPTGGDFYSNQPQHF.

This sequence joins TRBV5-4 and TRBJ1-6, with 7 nucleotides matching TRBD1. The germline CDR1 and CDR2 sequences are SGHNT and YYREEE (reference sequence). The length of the CDR3 is 15 residues. With V trimmed by 4 bases and J by 9 bases, 10 bases remained unmatched. The DNA for the CDR3 is TGTGCCAGCAGCCGAACCCAGGGGGTTAGTTCACCCCTCCACTTT. It translates to CASSRTQGVSSPLHF.

This clonotype was counted a few times. A read error may explain this, as a much larger clone is one base away. This rearrangement joins TRBV7-9 to TRBJ1-1; D ambiguous. With 5 bases removed from V and 4 bases from J, the gap between germline ends came to 17 bases. The V gene's germline CDR1 is SEHNR and CDR2 FQNEAQ (reference sequence). The CDR3 is 15 amino acids. This chain's CDR3 is CASSPKVMMITEAFF. Written as DNA, the CDR3 is TGTGCCAGCAGCCCTAAAGTCATGATGATCACTGAAGCTTTCTTT.

This clonotype was found many times. The rearrangement uses TRBV5-1 and TRBJ1-6, with TRBD1 as a possible D gene (5 bases). Germline V lookup: CDR1 SGHRS, CDR2 YFSETQ. The CDR3 sequence is 14 residues long. Between the trimmed V and J ends, which lost 4 bases and 8 bases, there was a span of 13 bases. For the CDR3, the DNA is TGCGCCAGCAGCGCCGGGGACTTGGATTCACCCCTCCACTTT. Translated: CASSAGDLDSPLHF.

This clonotype was observed at least ten times. V is TRBV29-1 and J is TRBJ1-1; tentatively, D is TRBD1 (6 bases). Germline assignment: CDR1 SQVTM and CDR2 ANQGSEA. V was cut by 0 bases and J by 4 bases, with 12 bases left in between. CDR3 length: 14 amino acids. As DNA, the CDR3 is TGCAGCGTTGAAGATTCAGGGGCGGCCACTGAAGCTTTCTTT. Its translation: CSVEDSGAATEAFF.

As for this clonotype: A far more abundant clone sits one base away, making this likely a read error. This chain links TRBV6-8 with TRBJ2-2; D not certain. The germline gives CDR1 MNHGY, CDR2 SAAAGT. The V end was cut by 10 bases, the J end by 5 bases, with 14 bases between. The CDR3 spans 13 residues. This CDR3 is CATSTEMTGELFF. CDR3 nucleotide sequence: TGTGCCACCTCGACGGAGATGACCGGGGAGCTGTTTTTT.

At least ten counts were recorded for this clonotype. This sequence joins TRBV27 and TRBJ2-1; TRBD2 matches 7 bases. This CDR3 contains 15 residues. Germline CDR1 is MNHEY and CDR2 is SMNVEV (reference sequence). The J segment lost 3 bases and the V segment lost 3 bases, leaving 5 bases of the junction unmatched. DNA for the CDR3: TGTGCCAGCAGTTTTCTAGCGGTCCGCTACAATGAGCAGTTCTTC. It translates to CASSFLAVRYNEQFF.

This clonotype came up many times. This sequence joins TRBV25-1 and TRBJ2-7; a possible D gene is TRBD2 (5 bases). Germline assignment: CDR1 MGHDK and CDR2 SYGVNS. V was cut by 1 base and J by 6 bases, with 10 bases left in between. This CDR3 contains 13 residues. CDR3: CASSESLGVEQYF. CDR3 DNA sequence: TGTGCCAGCAGTGAATCCCTCGGGGTCGAGCAGTACTTC.

Remarks on this clonotype: This probably arose from a read error, given a far larger clone one base away. The rearrangement uses TRBV7-6 and TRBJ1-2; the match to TRBD1 covers 8 bases. The CDR3 is 15 amino acids. CDR1 is SGHVS and CDR2 is FNYEAQ in the germline V gene. In DNA form, the CDR3 reads TGTGCCAGCAGCTTACCGAAGACAGGGGAGGATGGCTGCACCTTC. Residues: CASSLPKTGEDGCTF.

Turning to this clonotype: A far larger clone is only one base removed, so a read error is likely. The genes are TRBV10-3 and TRBJ2-6; no firm D call. The germline CDR1 and CDR2 sequences are ENHRY and SYGVKD. The germline V and J ends were trimmed by 10 bases and 0 bases, with 13 bases remaining between them. The CDR3 is 15 amino acids. The CDR3 region has the DNA TGTGCCAGCAATCCCCGCGGCTCTGGGGCCAACGTCCTGACTTTC. Translated, it gives CASNPRGSGANVLTF.

Many counts were recorded for this clonotype. J is TRBJ1-1 and V is TRBV4-1; no definite D call. V shed 1 base and J shed 7 bases, with 16 bases lying between them. The CDR3 runs to 15 residues. Germline-derived CDR1 and CDR2 are MGHRA and YSYEKL. CDR3 in amino acids: CASSQVRAQRNEAFF. The CDR3 nucleotides read TGCGCCAGCAGCCAAGTGAGGGCCCAGCGCAATGAAGCTTTCTTT.

Points on this clonotype: A single base is all that separates this from a far larger clone, so a read error is likely. The CDR3 spells CASSFVLAGGDNEQYF. CDR3 DNA: TGTGCCAGCAGTTTCGTACTAGCGGGAGGTGACAATGAGCAGTACTTC. The chain has TRBV28 and TRBJ2-7; 12 bases line up with TRBD2. Per germline, CDR1 MDHEN and CDR2 SYDVKM. The trim removed 3 bases at V and 7 bases at J, leaving 10 bases unmatched. CDR3 length equals 16 residues.

The chain links TRBV28 to TRBJ2-7; TRBD2 aligns across 14 bases. The germline gives CDR1 MDHEN, CDR2 SYDVKM. V gave up 5 bases and J gave up 2 bases; unmatched junction bases: 14. The CDR3 spans 19 residues. CDR3: CASSPTSGRASTLPYEQYF. In DNA form, the CDR3 reads TGTGCCAGCAGTCCGACTAGCGGGAGGGCCTCTACCCTACCCTACGAGCAGTACTTC.